Sequencing of this T cell receptor (beta chain) was carried out in a study of cytomegalovirus exposure and HLA in healthy donors (dated by TCRdb to about 2017). As for the study more broadly: According to a later analysis, the roughly 120 validation repertoires were produced on the same platform as the roughly 600 repertoires of the first cohort. The aim of the study was to test whether cataloging public T cell receptors could identify signatures of past pathogen exposure. A separate validation cohort of roughly 130 different subjects was used in addition to the 666-subject first cohort. To predict cytomegalovirus infection status, the study brought together high-throughput TCR immunosequencing, statistical association of individual TCRs with disease status, and machine learning. Results and caveats for the whole study, not just this receptor: The validation cohort had no HLA typing available for a later analysis, so co-occurrence within that cohort was assessed over all 120 or so repertoires. While some public TCRs were present in many individuals, most TCR sequences turned up only very rarely across donors. In vitro tests confirmed that a few of the cytomegalovirus-associated TCR beta chains recognize cytomegalovirus antigens. The classifier was reported to diagnose cytomegalovirus status with high specificity and sensitivity in both the original and validation cohorts. Subsequent analysis determined that TCRs grouped into clusters in the first cohort also showed a tendency toward co-occurrence across the 130 or so validation repertoires, and 94% of cluster scores exceeded 0. In the study, some 160 TCR beta chains were listed as associated with cytomegalovirus. The authors suggested that the approach could potentially be extended to other disease states and immunological phenotypes.

Library preparation was by the immunoSEQ multiplex PCR assay. In the paper's pipeline: A statistical classification framework was built for diagnosing cytomegalovirus status from the catalog of TCR beta chain sequences. Imported from immuneACCESS, the table was reduced by TCRdb to in-frame sequences with V and J called. These copies leave out some clones; in studies compared against another copy, an unresolved V gene accounts for under half, and the cause of the remainder is not known. That table is the source of V, J and clone size, and D and trimming were worked out from the DNA. The table for this sample lists under 400,000 clones; 75% to 90% of them were counted only once. Of the sample, about 0.8% is held by the ten largest clones. The donors were included in the validation cohort of roughly 130 subjects, a group kept apart from the approximately 670-subject first cohort. Concerning this clone: Its antigen remains undetermined. No base qualities exist here, and no much larger clone lies one base off it.

Germline trimming amounts to 6 bases on V and 6 bases on J, with 7 as the count of junction bases outside the gene matches. Via the germline V gene, CDR1 is SQVTM and CDR2 ANQGSEA. The CDR3 sequence holds 12 residues, the cysteine and phenylalanine included. CDR3 DNA only is kept here, 36 bases in frame from base 1. Recombination connected TRBV29-1 to TRBJ1-2; TRBD1 lines up with 7 middle nucleotides. This clonotype was sampled from a woman between 18 and 29 years old in good health and CMV-seronegative. What was sequenced was PBMCs. The nucleotide sequence is TGCAGCGTCCAAGTCGGGACAGATGGCTACACCTTC. It translates as CSVQVGTDGYTF.